This T cell receptor (beta chain) was recorded in a study of CD8 T cells in ankylosing spondylitis. Germline CDR1 and CDR2: SGHTA and FQGTGA. The CDR3 extends over 16 amino acids. Between the trimmed V and J ends, which lost 5 bases and 1 base, there was a span of 14 bases. As the method for making TCR beta libraries, quantitative 5'-RACE with molecular barcodes was used. TCRdb independently ran MiXCR on the 5' RACE reads; one entry per CDR3 protein. The profile shows about 24,000 distinct CDR3 sequences, around a sixth of them singletons. To note about this clonotype: Its antigen is undetermined.

General study points: Disease-linked clones reportedly showed significant enrichment in matched ankylosing spondylitis synovial fluid.

This TCR derives from a male donor with ankylosing spondylitis or in good health (not recorded which). The source material was blood. The chain links TRBV7-3 to TRBJ2-2; TRBD2 might be the D (6 bases). The CDR3, as DNA: TGTGCCAGCAGCCGCCTTGCGGGATTGAACACCGGGGAGCTGTTTTTT. This sequence encodes CASSRLAGLNTGELFF.